This T cell receptor beta chain was captured in a study of OX40 agonist ivuxolimab in advanced cancers. Points from the study as a whole: CD8+ T cells showed, on average, more clonal expansion than CD4+ cells.

The table came from immunoSEQ multiplex PCR; TCRdb's copy has only in-frame clones and leaves some out. The sample contains tens of thousands of clones, 70% to 90% of which appear only once. The CDR3 extends over 13 amino acids. Germline V gene data show CDR1 as SNHLY and CDR2 as FYNNEI. The germline V and J ends were trimmed by 6 bases and 5 bases, with 14 bases remaining between them. The count of this clone is one. Its matching antigen is unknown. The chain couples TRBV2 to TRBJ2-7; unclear D gene. The specimen was CD4+ or CD8+ T cells sorted from blood, collected in a trial of the OX40 agonist ivuxolimab. The sequence came from an adult with an advanced solid tumor such as melanoma, head and neck, liver or kidney cancer. CDR3 protein: CASRESSAHEQYF. The CDR3 nucleotides read TGTGCCAGCAGGGAGAGTTCGGCCCACGAGCAGTACTTC.